These T cell receptor beta chains were read from a single sample in a study of early T cells in non-severe SARS-CoV-2 infection. TCRdb reprocessed the 5' RACE reads via MiXCR and lists one record per CDR3 protein. This table holds 35,000 to 45,000 distinct CDR3 sequences, roughly 6.2% found once. The material sequenced was whole blood. These receptor sequences come from an adult who was a healthcare worker with PCR-confirmed SARS-CoV-2 infection or an uninfected control (not recorded which). Both conserved end residues are part of each CDR3. The D gene is left open where the match is weak. Clone size appears in some rows only: once, few, many, or a class for an expanded clone.

v_gene	j_gene	d_gene	abundance	CDR3nt	CDR3aa
TRBV19	TRBJ1-4	NA	many	TGTGCCAGTAGTATCGAGTGGGCAAAACTGTTTTTT	CASSIEWAKLFF
TRBV9	TRBJ2-7	NA	NA	TGTGCCAGCAGCGTATCGGCAGGGGTAACCTACGAGCAGTACTTC	CASSVSAGVTYEQYF
TRBV18	TRBJ2-3	NA	many	TGTGCCAGCTCACCAACTTTTGCGAGGGATACGCAGTATTTT	CASSPTFARDTQYF
TRBV11-2	TRBJ2-7	NA	few	TGTGCCAGCAGCTTAGGTTCCTTTCTCTACGAGCAGTACTTC	CASSLGSFLYEQYF
TRBV30	TRBJ2-1	NA	many	TGTGCCTGGCAAAGAGACAGGAACTACAATGAGCAGTTCTTC	CAWQRDRNYNEQFF
TRBV5-1	TRBJ1-2	NA	few	TGCGCCAGCAGCTTGGGGCAGACCTATGGCTACACCTTC	CASSLGQTYGYTF
TRBV2	TRBJ1-2	NA	many	TGTGCCAGCAGTGAAGGAGATGGGGGCGCGAGCTACACCTTC	CASSEGDGGASYTF
TRBV20-1	TRBJ2-3	TRBD2	many	TGCAGTGCTAAGGTAGCGGGGGTTCGCGATACGCAGTATTTT	CSAKVAGVRDTQYF
TRBV12-3/TRBV12-4	TRBJ1-1	NA	few	TGTGCCAGCAGTTTTGGGGGAGACCTTGAAGCTTTCTTT	CASSFGGDLEAFF
TRBV12-3/TRBV12-4	TRBJ2-1	TRBD2	many	TGTGCCAGCAGCCGCGGGAGTCCTGAGCAGTTCTTC	CASSRGSPEQFF
TRBV19	TRBJ2-3	NA	few	TGTGCCAGTAGTACACGGGAGTTCGCAGATACGCAGTATTTT	CASSTREFADTQYF
TRBV30	TRBJ2-2	NA	NA	TGTGCCTGGAGCGGAAGGATACACACCGGGGAGCTGTTTTTT	CAWSGRIHTGELFF
TRBV7-9	TRBJ2-1	NA	many	TGTGCCAGCAGCCCTGACTCCTCCGGAGGGCAGTTCTTC	CASSPDSSGGQFF
TRBV11-2	TRBJ1-1	NA	NA	TGTGCCAGCAGCTTGGGACGGAAGAACACTGAAGCTTTCTTT	CASSLGRKNTEAFF
TRBV18	TRBJ2-5	NA	many	TGTGCCAGCTCCCCCTCCGGAGGGAGAGGAGAGACCCAGTACTTC	CASSPSGGRGETQYF
TRBV4-3	TRBJ2-7	NA	NA	TGCGCCAGCAGCCGCGGGTCCCCCGGCTACGAGCAGTACTTC	CASSRGSPGYEQYF
TRBV6-2/TRBV6-3	TRBJ1-1	NA	few	TGTGCCAGCAGTACCACGGGGCGGGAAGCTTTCTTT	CASSTTGREAFF
TRBV28	TRBJ2-7	NA	many	TGTGCCAGCAGTTCGAAGCGGTACGAGCAGTACTTC	CASSSKRYEQYF
TRBV7-3	TRBJ1-2	NA	few	TGTGCCAGCAGCCAGGACGGCTATGGCTACACCTTC	CASSQDGYGYTF
TRBV7-3	TRBJ2-3	NA	many	TGTGCCAGCGGAATGAGGGGCACAGATACGCAGTATTTT	CASGMRGTDTQYF
TRBV4-3	TRBJ1-4	NA	NA	TGCGCCAGCAGCCAAGAGGGCAAGCTCGGTAATGAAAAACTGTTTTTT	CASSQEGKLGNEKLFF
TRBV7-2	TRBJ2-7	NA	many	TGTGCCAGCAGCCCCAACTACGAGCAGTACTTC	CASSPNYEQYF
TRBV10-3	TRBJ2-1	TRBD2	many	TGTGCCATCAGACCGGGACTAGCTAATAGTGAGCAGTTCTTC	CAIRPGLANSEQFF
TRBV7-9	TRBJ2-7	TRBD1	many	TGTGCCAGCAGCTCTTACCGCGGACAGGGGTACGAGCAGTACTTC	CASSSYRGQGYEQYF
TRBV30	TRBJ1-4	NA	few	TGTGCCTGGAGTGTACACTCTGGGACAGAAAAACTGTTTTTT	CAWSVHSGTEKLFF